This TCR beta chain was profiled in a study of beta chain features in type 1 diabetes. Overall study findings and caveats: Moderate but significant shortening of TCRB CDR3s was recorded in all four CD4+ subsets from Type 1 diabetes patients.

Trimming cost V 3 bases and J 7 bases, with 16 bases left between them. Per the germline V gene, CDR1 is MDHEN and CDR2 is SYDVKM. The CDR3 spans 15 residues. This clone was seen a few times. What it binds is not known. Expressed TCRB transcripts were sequenced because the entire RNA isolate underwent reverse transcription. Libraries were prepared by immunoSEQ multiplex PCR; TCRdb keeps only in-frame clonotypes and omits some of them. The data show about 340,000 clones, about 14% seen once. Specimen: naive CD4+ T cells from blood. The receptor comes from a woman younger than 35 with type 1 diabetes. The V gene is TRBV28, the J gene TRBJ2-1; possibly TRBD2 for D (6 bases). The CDR3, as DNA: TGTGCCAGCAGTTTGAGTTGGGCGACTAGGAATGAGCAGTTCTTC. This codes for CASSLSWATRNEQFF. Complete variable domain (other parts from reference TRBV28 and TRBJ2-1): DVKVTQSSRYLVKRTGEKVFLECVQDMDHENMFWYRQDPGLGLRLIYFSYDVKMKEKGDIPEGYSVSREKKERFSLILESASTNQTSMYLCASSLSWATRNEQFFGPGTRLTVL.